Only one count was recorded for the clone carrying this T cell receptor beta chain. Here immunoSEQ multiplex PCR was the method, and the copy in TCRdb shows in-frame clones only, minus some. The data show more than 60,000 clones, almost 90% seen once. Stated time point: peripheral blood 6 weeks after treatment start. The data were obtained in a study of PD-L1 blockade in urothelial cancer. Trimming pared 3 bases from V and 6 bases from J, leaving 19 bases between. The CDR3 length is 15 residues. Germline lookup yields CDR1 SGHNT and CDR2 YYREEE (reference sequence). The sequenced sample was PBMCs, obtained around atezolizumab (anti-PD-L1) treatment. The TCR comes from a man aged 60-69 years with urothelial cancer. The chain is built from TRBV5-4 and TRBJ2-7, with no clear D. As DNA, the CDR3 is TGTGCCAGCAGCTCCCCTGTGGCCAGTAAGCGCGAGCAGTACTTC. Translating it yields CASSSPVASKREQYF.